This passage covers 18 T cell receptor beta chains from one sample sequenced in a study of cytomegalovirus exposure and HLA in healthy donors. The method was immunoSEQ multiplex PCR; TCRdb's version includes in-frame clones alone and lacks a portion of them. Among about 160,000 clones listed, approximately 86% were seen once. The sample comprised PBMCs. Receptor source: a woman aged 18 to 35 in good health and CMV-seronegative.

The chain has TRBV5-1 and TRBJ2-7; D unclear. Germline values: CDR1 SGHRS, CDR2 YFSETQ. Between the trimmed V and J ends, which lost 4 bases and 3 bases, there was a span of 11 bases. The CDR3 contains 13 residues. Here the CDR3 DNA reads TGCGCCAGCAGCGCAGCGCTAAACTACGAGCAGTACTTC. Amino acids: CASSAALNYEQYF.

The chain links TRBV29-1 to TRBJ2-7; tentative D call: TRBD1 (5 bases). In germline, CDR1 is SQVTM, CDR2 ANQGSEA. This CDR3 has 12 residues. V dropped 5 bases and J dropped 2 bases, with 10 bases sitting between them. CDR3 region: CSVLDTPYEQYF. CDR3 nucleotides: TGCAGCGTTTTGGACACTCCCTACGAGCAGTACTTC.

J is TRBJ1-1 and V is TRBV7-8; 9 bases are a match to TRBD1. J gave up 7 bases and V 5 bases, and 5 bases lay outside the gene matches. Germline V gene sequence: CDR1 SGHVS, CDR2 FQNEAQ. This CDR3 is built from 13 residues. CDR3 protein: CASSLGTGNEAFF. In DNA form, the CDR3 reads TGTGCCAGCAGCCTCGGGACAGGGAATGAAGCTTTCTTT.

The chain recombines TRBV11-3 with TRBJ2-2; TRBD2 agrees at 7 bases. CDR3 length equals 16 residues. Germline loops: CDR1 SGHNT, CDR2 YENEEA. J gave up 4 bases and V 4 bases, and 9 bases lay outside the gene matches. CDR3 bases: TGTGCCAGCAGCTCACGCCGCGGGAGCGGCACCGGGGAGCTGTTTTTT. Protein sequence: CASSSRRGSGTGELFF.

The genes are TRBV7-8 and TRBJ1-2; D perhaps matches TRBD1 (6 bases). The germline gives CDR1 SGHVS, CDR2 FQNEAQ. The CDR3 loop spans 13 amino acids. V was trimmed by 2 bases and J by 11 bases, leaving 15 bases between them. The CDR3 DNA is TGTGCCAGCAGCTTAAGTGTAGGACAGATATACACCTTC. Translation: CASSLSVGQIYTF.

The chain has TRBV15 and TRBJ2-1; TRBD2 matches 7 bases. Germline V gives CDR1 LNHNV, CDR2 YYDKDF (reference sequence). V lost 4 bases to trimming and J lost 5 bases; unmatched junction nucleotides: 8. The CDR3 has 15 amino acids. The DNA of the CDR3 is TGTGCCACCAGCAATTGGGGGGGATCGGACAATGAGCAGTTCTTC. The encoded protein is CATSNWGGSDNEQFF.

J is TRBJ2-5 and V is TRBV19; 9 bases line up with TRBD2. Germline CDR1 and CDR2: LNHDA and SQIVND (reference sequence). With V trimmed by 5 bases and J by 2 bases, 6 bases remained unmatched. CDR3 length: 15 residues. CDR3: CASSAPSGGQETQYF. CDR3 in DNA: TGTGCCAGTAGTGCGCCGAGCGGGGGGCAAGAGACCCAGTACTTC.

The chain joins TRBV6-4 to TRBJ2-1; D perhaps matches TRBD2 (7 bases). Germline values: CDR1 MRHNA, CDR2 SNTAGT. The CDR3 has 15 amino acids. The V gene lost 0 bases and the J gene lost 8 bases, with 14 bases spanning the gap. The CDR3 protein is CASSDSGTGGDEQFF. In DNA, the CDR3 is TGTGCCAGCAGTGACTCGGGGACGGGGGGCGATGAGCAGTTCTTC.

The chain is built from TRBV5-1 and TRBJ2-2; D uncertain. Trimming took off 0 bases at V and 4 bases at J, with 10 bases between the two ends. The CDR3 covers 15 residues. Germline CDR1 and CDR2: SGHRS and YFSETQ. The CDR3: CASSLEERSTGELFF. The CDR3, as DNA: TGCGCCAGCAGCTTGGAAGAGCGAAGCACCGGGGAGCTGTTTTTT.

V is TRBV11-1 and J is TRBJ2-1; the D is unclear. Germline CDR1 reads SGHAT; CDR2 reads FQDESV (reference sequence). The V end was cut by 3 bases, the J end by 8 bases, with 11 bases between. This CDR3 comprises 13 residues. The chain's CDR3 is CASSFLPGYEQFF. The CDR3 DNA reads as TGTGCCAGCAGCTTTCTTCCCGGGTATGAGCAGTTCTTC. The whole variable domain, remainder taken from reference TRBV11-1 and TRBJ2-1, is EAEVAQSPRYKITEKSQAVAFWCDPISGHATLYWYRQILGQGPELLVQFQDESVVDDSQLPKDRFSAERLKGVDSTLKIQPAELGDSAMYLCASSFLPGYEQFFGPGTRLTVL.

The chain has TRBV4-1 and TRBJ1-1, with D tentatively TRBD1 (6 bases). V was trimmed by 3 bases and J by 1 base, leaving 12 bases between them. CDR1 MGHRA and CDR2 YSYEKL come from the germline V gene. The CDR3 covers 15 residues. CDR3 residues: CASSHPDSKNTEAFF. DNA of the CDR3: TGCGCCAGCAGCCATCCGGACAGTAAGAACACTGAAGCTTTCTTT.

The chain uses TRBV5-1 and TRBJ1-5, with 8 bases matching TRBD1. Trimming took 4 bases from V and 3 from J; bases not matched to a gene: 6. This CDR3 has 15 residues. The germline V gene has CDR1 SGHRS and CDR2 YFSETQ. In nucleotides, the CDR3 is TGCGCCAGCAGCCCTGGGGACAGGCACAATCAGCCCCAGCATTTT. Amino acids: CASSPGDRHNQPQHF. The full variable domain, in which reference TRBV5-1 and TRBJ1-5 provide the parts outside the CDR3, is KAGVTQTPRYLIKTRGQQVTLSCSPISGHRSVSWYQQTPGQGLQFLFEYFSETQRNKGNFPGRFSGRQFSNSRSEMNVSTLELGDSALYLCASSPGDRHNQPQHFGDGTRLSIL.

The chain links TRBV6-1 to TRBJ2-3; TRBD2 matches 7 bases. This CDR3 comprises 15 residues. CDR1 MNHNS and CDR2 SASEGT come from the germline V gene. V dropped 6 bases and J dropped 0; count of bases not matched to a gene: 6. As DNA, the CDR3 is TGTGCCAGCAGGGGGGGACTACTCAGCACAGATACGCAGTATTTT. This gives the protein CASRGGLLSTDTQYF.

The chain links TRBV2 to TRBJ2-6, with 10 bases fitting TRBD2. This CDR3 has 17 residues. V trimming: 9 bases; J trimming: 0 bases; junction bases outside the gene matches: 8. Germline V gene data show CDR1 as SNHLY and CDR2 as FYNNEI. Written as DNA, the CDR3 is TGTGCCAGTCTAGTACTAGCGGGGTTCTCTGGGGCCAACGTCCTGACTTTC. This sequence encodes CASLVLAGFSGANVLTF.

The J gene is TRBJ2-1, the V gene TRBV15; tentatively, D is TRBD2 (5 bases). V lost 8 bases, J lost 0 bases, and 11 bases lay in between. Germline CDR1 reads LNHNV; CDR2 reads YYDKDF (reference sequence). This CDR3 is 14 amino acids long. This CDR3 reads CATRAESSYNEQFF. The CDR3 DNA sequence: TGTGCCACCCGAGCGGAGAGCTCCTACAATGAGCAGTTCTTC.

V is TRBV6-6 and J is TRBJ2-1, with D unresolved. V dropped 7 bases and J dropped 4 bases, with 14 bases sitting between them. The CDR3 contains 14 residues. From germline, CDR1 is MNHNY and CDR2 SVGAGI (reference sequence). CDR3 nucleotides: TGTGCCAGCACCACGAAACTACTTTACAATGAGCAGTTCTTC. Its translation is CASTTKLLYNEQFF.

V usage is TRBV2 and J usage is TRBJ2-3; D call uncertain. The CDR3 has 15 residues. The V gene's germline CDR1 is SNHLY and CDR2 FYNNEI. V dropped 6 bases and J dropped 0 bases, with 13 bases sitting between them. The CDR3 spells CASRFGDTSTDTQYF. DNA for the CDR3: TGTGCCAGCAGATTTGGAGATACTAGCACAGATACGCAGTATTTT.

The genes are TRBV7-2 and TRBJ1-5; D remains unclear. This CDR3 contains 12 residues. V dropped 8 bases and J dropped 8 bases, with 13 bases sitting between them. In germline, CDR1 is SGHTA, CDR2 FQGNSA. CDR3 nucleotide sequence: TGTGCCAGCGGAGAGAGAAATGAGCCCCAGCATTTT. Translated, it gives CASGERNEPQHF.